The 16 T cell receptor beta chains below were found in one sample sequenced in a study of T cells in Graves' hyperthyroidism and ophthalmopathy. Amplified regions were TCR beta CDR3 sequences from RNA transcripts. Initially, a first-round RT-PCR of the TCR CDR3 employed the HTBI primer set. TCRdb itself ran the multiplex PCR reads through MiXCR, one entry per CDR3 protein. The sample carries about 400,000 distinct CDR3 sequences, about 15% recorded once. Sequencing was done on a sample of blood. The receptors shown here come from a woman aged 18-35 years with Graves' hyperthyroidism.

This clonotype showed up many times. The chain employs TRBV6-1 and TRBJ2-7, with a tentative D call TRBD2 (6 bases). The V end lost 5 bases, the J end lost 3 bases, and 14 bases lay between the germline ends. Germline V gene lookup returns CDR1 MNHNS and CDR2 SASEGT. CDR3 length: 14 amino acids. The CDR3, as DNA: TGTGCCAGCAGTTACGCGCGGGGAGACTACGAGCAGTACTTC. The encoded protein is CASSYARGDYEQYF.

This clonotype was seen many times. CDR3 nucleotide sequence: TGCAGTGTCCCGTCCCCTTTAGAGGGCGGGATTTCGGGGCACGAGCAGTACTTC. Translating it yields CSVPSPLEGGISGHEQYF. The chain joins TRBV20-1 to TRBJ2-7, with a weak D call TRBD2 (6 bases). Trimming took 7 bases from V and 5 from J, leaving 33 bases between them. This CDR3 has 18 amino acids. The germline V gene encodes CDR1 DFQATT and CDR2 SNEGSKA (reference sequence).

This clonotype was recorded many times. The rearrangement links TRBV6-2 or TRBV6-3 to TRBJ2-3; maybe TRBD2 (5 bases). This CDR3 spans 15 amino acids. CDR1 MNHEY and CDR2 SVGEGT come from the germline V gene. Trimming removed 6 bases from V and 3 bases from J, with 16 bases in between. The CDR3 here is CASRPTRRGTDTQYF. The CDR3 DNA reads TGTGCCAGCAGGCCTACGAGACGGGGAACAGATACGCAGTATTTT.

This clonotype was picked up many times. The CDR3 region has the DNA TGTGCCAGCAGTGAAGCTATTCCCGATACGCAGTATTTT. The encoded protein is CASSEAIPDTQYF. This chain uses TRBV2 with TRBJ2-3; D gene ambiguous. CDR1 and CDR2 (germline): SNHLY, FYNNEI. The CDR3 has 13 residues. V was pared by 0 bases and J by 6 bases, with 7 bases between.

This sequence joins TRBV12-3 or TRBV12-4 and TRBJ1-1; D not certain. V shed 4 bases and J shed 0 bases, with 9 bases lying between them. CDR3 size: 14 residues. DNA of the CDR3: TGTGCCAGCAGTTCAGTGACGGTGAACACTGAAGCTTTCTTT. Translated, it gives CASSSVTVNTEAFF.

This clonotype was counted many times. V is TRBV2 and J is TRBJ2-1; 9 bases align to TRBD1. CDR3 length: 15 residues. Losses at the gene ends were 5 bases for V and 2 bases for J; bases not matched to a gene: 4. Germline CDR1 SNHLY, CDR2 FYNNEI. CDR3 DNA: TGTGCCAGCAGTCCACAGGGGGCCCCCTACAATGAGCAGTTCTTC. Translating it yields CASSPQGAPYNEQFF.

Note on this clonotype: It may be a read error: a sequence one base away is much more abundant. CDR3 amino acids: CASSQHIGQGRDEQYF. DNA of the CDR3: TGCGCCAGCAGCCAACACATCGGACAGGGGAGGGATGAGCAGTACTTC. The V call is TRBV4-1, the J call TRBJ2-7; 9 bases map to TRBD1. J lost 7 bases, V lost 2 bases, and 12 bases had no gene match. Germline V gene sequence: CDR1 MGHRA, CDR2 YSYEKL. CDR3 length: 16 residues.

This clonotype came up many times. The chain employs TRBV20-1 and TRBJ2-7; TRBD1 aligns across 9 bases. Trimming cost V 3 bases and J 0 bases; bases outside gene matches: 0. Germline-derived CDR1 and CDR2 are DFQATT and SNEGSKA (reference sequence). This CDR3 contains 13 residues. The CDR3: CSARGQGSYEQYF. Written as DNA, the CDR3 is TGCAGTGCTAGGGGACAGGGCTCCTACGAGCAGTACTTC.

This clonotype was seen at least ten times. J is TRBJ2-7 and V is TRBV11-2; 7 bases map to TRBD2. The V gene's germline CDR1 is SGHAT and CDR2 FQNNGV. The V segment lost 1 base and the J segment 7 bases; nucleotides outside the gene matches: 13. The CDR3 covers 16 residues. The CDR3 here is CASSLGLFAGAGEQYF. Written as DNA, the CDR3 is TGTGCCAGCAGCTTAGGCCTCTTCGCGGGAGCGGGGGAGCAGTACTTC.

This clonotype was observed many times. The rearrangement uses TRBV7-9 and TRBJ1-4, with D maybe TRBD1 (5 bases). V was trimmed by 5 bases and J by 8 bases, leaving 24 bases between them. CDR1 and CDR2 from the germline V gene are SEHNR and FQNEAQ (reference sequence). The CDR3 sequence is 17 residues long. In DNA form, the CDR3 reads TGTGCCAGCAGCCCTGCCCCAGGAGGGGAAAAATGGGAAAAACTGTTTTTT. Translated, it gives CASSPAPGGEKWEKLFF.

This clonotype was observed at least ten times. The chain is built from TRBV27 and TRBJ2-1; 8 bases align to TRBD2. With 8 bases clipped from V and 4 bases from J, the junction kept 10 bases outside the gene matches. The CDR3 has 15 amino acids. Germline CDR1 reads MNHEY; CDR2 reads SMNVEV (reference sequence). CDR3 in amino acids: CASRVRREVYNEQFF. The CDR3, as DNA: TGTGCCAGCCGGGTTAGGCGGGAGGTATACAATGAGCAGTTCTTC.

The chain has TRBV7-2 and TRBJ1-6; D is uncertain. V lost 6 bases and J lost 11, with 17 bases in between. CDR3 length: 14 residues. CDR1 is SGHTA, CDR2 FQGNSA, per germline. CDR3: CASSLDGSLAPLHF. The CDR3 nucleotides are TGTGCCAGCAGTCTTGACGGGTCTCTGGCACCCCTCCACTTT. Supplemented by reference TRBV7-2 and TRBJ1-6, the full variable domain reads GAGVSQSPSNKVTEKGKDVELRCDPISGHTALYWYRQSLGQGLEFLIYFQGNSAPDKSGLPSDRFSAERTGGSVSTLTIQRTQQEDSAVYLCASSLDGSLAPLHFGNGTRLTVT.

The chain has TRBV11-3 and TRBJ2-1; 10 bases align to TRBD2. Germline assignment: CDR1 SGHNT and CDR2 YENEEA. This CDR3 has 17 residues. V gave up 1 base and J gave up 2 bases; unmatched junction bases: 5. In DNA form, the CDR3 reads TGTGCCAGCAGCTTAGGCCGAAGCGGGAGGGCCTACAATGAGCAGTTCTTC. Residues: CASSLGRSGRAYNEQFF.

This clonotype was observed at least ten times. Here the CDR3 reads CASSLLATVNTEAFF. The CDR3 DNA reads TGCGCCAGCAGCTTGCTTGCGACGGTGAACACTGAAGCTTTCTTT. The chain joins TRBV5-1 to TRBJ1-1; the D is unclear. V was shortened by 1 base and J by 0 bases, with 10 bases between the two germline ends. The germline CDR1 and CDR2 sequences are SGHRS and YFSETQ. The CDR3 sequence is 15 residues long.

This clonotype has a count of ten or more. The J gene is TRBJ2-7, the V gene TRBV9, with D perhaps assigned TRBD1 or TRBD2 (6 bases each). Trimming took 3 bases from V and 3 from J, leaving 22 bases between them. The CDR3 runs to 17 residues. CDR1 and CDR2 (germline): SGDLS, YYNGEE. The DNA for the CDR3 is TGTGCCAGCAGCGCCAGAGGGGGTGGCACGGGGGTCTACGAGCAGTACTTC. Its translation: CASSARGGGTGVYEQYF. Looking up the rest from reference TRBV9 and TRBJ2-7 gives the full variable domain: DSGVTQTPKHLITATGQRVTLRCSPRSGDLSVYWYQQSLDQGLQFLIQYYNGEERAKGNILERFSAQQFPDLHSELNLSSLELGDSALYFCASSARGGGTGVYEQYFGPGTRLTVT.

This clonotype has at least ten counts. V gene TRBV18 combines with J gene TRBJ1-1; D is undetermined. This CDR3 is 14 amino acids long. Trimming removed 3 bases at V and 1 base at J, with 9 bases between. From germline, CDR1 is KGHSH and CDR2 LQKENI. The CDR3 spells CASSPTQSNTEAFF. In nucleotides, the CDR3 is TGTGCCAGCTCACCTACACAGTCGAACACTGAAGCTTTCTTT.